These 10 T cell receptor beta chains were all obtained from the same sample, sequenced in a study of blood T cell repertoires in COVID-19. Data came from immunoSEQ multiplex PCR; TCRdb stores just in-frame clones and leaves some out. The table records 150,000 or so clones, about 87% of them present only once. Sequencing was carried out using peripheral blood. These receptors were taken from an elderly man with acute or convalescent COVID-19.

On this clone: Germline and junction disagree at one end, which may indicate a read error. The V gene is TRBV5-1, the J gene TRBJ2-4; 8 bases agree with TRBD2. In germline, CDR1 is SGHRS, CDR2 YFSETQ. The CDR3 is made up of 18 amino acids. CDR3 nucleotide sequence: TGCGCCCGCAGCTTGGATGTGACCGGGGCCGGGGGGGAAAACATTCAGTACTTC. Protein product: CARSLDVTGAGGENIQYF.

The CDR3 DNA is TGCGCCAGCAGCCAAGAGGACAGGGGGGGAAACACCATATATTTT. Translated, it gives CASSQEDRGGNTIYF. The chain links TRBV4-1 to TRBJ1-3, with 10 bases lining up with TRBD1. In germline, CDR1 is MGHRA, CDR2 YSYEKL. The CDR3 runs 15 residues. V dropped 0 bases and J dropped 4; count of bases not matched to a gene: 0.

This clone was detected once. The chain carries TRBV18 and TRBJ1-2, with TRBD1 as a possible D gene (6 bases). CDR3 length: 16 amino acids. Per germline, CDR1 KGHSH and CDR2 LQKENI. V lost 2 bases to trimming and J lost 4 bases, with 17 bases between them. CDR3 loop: CASSPDTGFSVYGYTF. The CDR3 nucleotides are TGTGCCAGCTCACCAGATACAGGGTTTTCGGTCTATGGCTACACCTTC. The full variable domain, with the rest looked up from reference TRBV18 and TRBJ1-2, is NAGVMQNPRHLVRRRGQEARLRCSPMKGHSHVYWYRQLPEEGLKFMVYLQKENIIDESGMPKERFSAEFPKEGPSILRIQQVVRGDSAAYFCASSPDTGFSVYGYTFGSGTRLTVV.

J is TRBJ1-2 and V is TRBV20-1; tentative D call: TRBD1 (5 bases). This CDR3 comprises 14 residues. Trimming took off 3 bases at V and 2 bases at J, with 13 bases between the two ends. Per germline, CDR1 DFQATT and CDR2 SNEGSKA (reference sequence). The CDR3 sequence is CSASFPGLNYGYTF. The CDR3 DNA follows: TGCAGTGCTAGTTTCCCGGGACTGAACTATGGCTACACCTTC.

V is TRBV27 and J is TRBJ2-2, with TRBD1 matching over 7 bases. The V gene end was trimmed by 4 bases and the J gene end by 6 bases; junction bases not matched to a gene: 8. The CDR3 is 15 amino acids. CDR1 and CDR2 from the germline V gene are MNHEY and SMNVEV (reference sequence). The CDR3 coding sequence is TGTGCCAGCAGTTCCTCCGGGACAGCCCCCGGGGAGCTGTTTTTT. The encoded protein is CASSSSGTAPGELFF.

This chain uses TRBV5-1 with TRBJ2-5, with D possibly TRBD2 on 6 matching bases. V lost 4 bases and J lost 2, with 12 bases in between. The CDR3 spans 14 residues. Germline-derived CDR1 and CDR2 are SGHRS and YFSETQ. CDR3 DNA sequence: TGCGCCAGCAGCGCCGGGACTGCGCAAGAGACCCAGTACTTC. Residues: CASSAGTAQETQYF. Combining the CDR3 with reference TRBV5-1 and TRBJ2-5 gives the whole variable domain KAGVTQTPRYLIKTRGQQVTLSCSPISGHRSVSWYQQTPGQGLQFLFEYFSETQRNKGNFPGRFSGRQFSNSRSEMNVSTLELGDSALYLCASSAGTAQETQYFGPGTRLLVL.

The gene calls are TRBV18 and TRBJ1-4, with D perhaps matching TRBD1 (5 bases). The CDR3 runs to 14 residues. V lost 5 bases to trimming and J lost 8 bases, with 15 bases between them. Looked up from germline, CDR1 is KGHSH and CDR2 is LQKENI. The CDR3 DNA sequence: TGTGCCAGCTCATCGACAGCTTCGTTGGAAAAACTGTTTTTT. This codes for CASSSTASLEKLFF.

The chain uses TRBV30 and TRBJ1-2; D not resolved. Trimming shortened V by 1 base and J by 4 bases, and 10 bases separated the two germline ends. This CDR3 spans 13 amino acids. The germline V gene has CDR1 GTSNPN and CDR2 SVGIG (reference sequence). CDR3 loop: CAWSAPPGYGYTF. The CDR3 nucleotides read TGTGCCTGGAGTGCCCCGCCGGGCTATGGCTACACCTTC. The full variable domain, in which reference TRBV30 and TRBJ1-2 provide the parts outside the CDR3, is SQTIHQWPATLVQPVGSPLSLECTVEGTSNPNLYWYRQAAGRGLQLLFYSVGIGQISSEVPQNLSASRPQDRQFILSSKKLLLSDSGFYLCAWSAPPGYGYTFGSGTRLTVV.

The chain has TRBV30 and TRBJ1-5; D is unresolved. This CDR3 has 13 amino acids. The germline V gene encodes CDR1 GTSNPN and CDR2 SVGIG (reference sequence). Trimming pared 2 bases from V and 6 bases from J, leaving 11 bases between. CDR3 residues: CAWSSGNGQPQHF. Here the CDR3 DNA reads TGTGCCTGGAGTTCGGGGAACGGTCAGCCCCAGCATTTT.

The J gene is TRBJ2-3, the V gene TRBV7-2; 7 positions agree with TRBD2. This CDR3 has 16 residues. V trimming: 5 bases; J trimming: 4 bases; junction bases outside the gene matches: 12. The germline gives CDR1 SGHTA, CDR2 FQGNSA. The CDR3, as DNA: TGTGCCAGCAGCACGAGGTTTGCAGCGGGGCCAGATACGCAGTATTTT. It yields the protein CASSTRFAAGPDTQYF.